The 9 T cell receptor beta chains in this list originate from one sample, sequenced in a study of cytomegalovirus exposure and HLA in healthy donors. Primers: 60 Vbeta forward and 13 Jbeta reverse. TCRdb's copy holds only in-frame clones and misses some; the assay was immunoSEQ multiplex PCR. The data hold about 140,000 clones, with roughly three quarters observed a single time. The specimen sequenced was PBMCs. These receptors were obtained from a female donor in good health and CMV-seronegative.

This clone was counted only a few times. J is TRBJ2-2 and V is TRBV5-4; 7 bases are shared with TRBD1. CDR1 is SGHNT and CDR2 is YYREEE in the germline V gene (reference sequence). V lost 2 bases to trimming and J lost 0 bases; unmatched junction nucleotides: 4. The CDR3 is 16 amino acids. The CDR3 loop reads CASSFLTGSNTGELFF. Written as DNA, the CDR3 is TGTGCCAGCAGCTTCTTGACAGGGTCGAACACCGGGGAGCTGTTTTTT.

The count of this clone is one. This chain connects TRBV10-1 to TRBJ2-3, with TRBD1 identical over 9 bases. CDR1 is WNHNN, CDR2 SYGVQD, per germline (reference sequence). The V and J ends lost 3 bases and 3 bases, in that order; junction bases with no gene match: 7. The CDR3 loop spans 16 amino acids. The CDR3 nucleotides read TGCGCCAGCAGTGATCCGGGACAGGGAAGGACAGATACGCAGTATTTT. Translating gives CASSDPGQGRTDTQYF.

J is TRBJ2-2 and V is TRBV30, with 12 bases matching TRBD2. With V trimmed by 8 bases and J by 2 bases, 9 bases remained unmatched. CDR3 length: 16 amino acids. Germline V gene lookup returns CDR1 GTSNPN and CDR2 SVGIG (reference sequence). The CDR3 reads CARGGLAGPNTGELFF. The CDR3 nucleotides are TGTGCCCGGGGAGGACTAGCGGGGCCTAACACCGGGGAGCTGTTTTTT.

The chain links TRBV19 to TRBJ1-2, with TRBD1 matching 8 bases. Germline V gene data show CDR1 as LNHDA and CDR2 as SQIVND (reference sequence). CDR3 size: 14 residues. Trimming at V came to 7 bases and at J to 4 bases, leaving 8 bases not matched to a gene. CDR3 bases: TGTGCCAGTAACCCGACAGGGGCTGGCTATGGCTACACCTTC. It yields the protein CASNPTGAGYGYTF.

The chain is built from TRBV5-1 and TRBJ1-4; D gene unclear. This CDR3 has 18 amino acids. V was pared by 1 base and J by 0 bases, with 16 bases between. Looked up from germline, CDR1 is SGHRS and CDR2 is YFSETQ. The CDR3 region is CASSLCSRRPATNEKLFF. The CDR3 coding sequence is TGCGCCAGCAGCTTGTGTAGCCGCCGGCCAGCAACTAATGAAAAACTGTTTTTT.

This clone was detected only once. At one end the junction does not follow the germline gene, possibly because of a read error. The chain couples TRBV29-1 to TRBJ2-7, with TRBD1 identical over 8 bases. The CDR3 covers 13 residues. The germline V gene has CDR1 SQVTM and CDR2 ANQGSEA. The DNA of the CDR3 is TGCAGCGTTAAAGACAGGGGATCCCGATCGCAGTACTTC. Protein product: CSVKDRGSRSQYF.

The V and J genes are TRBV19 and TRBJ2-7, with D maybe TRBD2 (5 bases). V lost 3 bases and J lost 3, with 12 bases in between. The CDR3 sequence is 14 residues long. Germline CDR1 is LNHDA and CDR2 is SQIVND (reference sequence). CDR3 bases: TGTGCCAGTAGTATCTCCTTGGCGGGCTACGAGCAGTACTTC. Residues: CASSISLAGYEQYF.

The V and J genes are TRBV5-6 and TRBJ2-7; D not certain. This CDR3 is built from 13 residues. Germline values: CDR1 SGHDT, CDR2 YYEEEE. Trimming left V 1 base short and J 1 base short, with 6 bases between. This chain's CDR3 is CASSLYRSYEQYF. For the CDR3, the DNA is TGTGCCAGCAGCTTGTACAGATCCTACGAGCAGTACTTC.

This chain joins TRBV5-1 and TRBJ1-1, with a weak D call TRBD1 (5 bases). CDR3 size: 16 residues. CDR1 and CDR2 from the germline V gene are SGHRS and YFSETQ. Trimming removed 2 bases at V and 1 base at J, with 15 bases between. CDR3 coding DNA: TGCGCCAGCAGCTTTGGCAGGGATGGTTGGAACACTGAAGCTTTCTTT. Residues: CASSFGRDGWNTEAFF.